The 20 T cell receptor beta chains below were found in one sample sequenced in a study of post-analysis software for immune sequencing data. Findings and limits, study-wide: The five TRBV segments detected at higher frequency in patients than in controls included TRBV5-6, TRBV5-1 and TRBV20-1.

Unique molecular identifiers were present in the TCR beta cDNA libraries. MiXCR, applied by TCRdb to the PCR reads, yields one record per CDR3 protein. Among about 260,000 distinct CDR3 sequences listed, roughly a third were seen once. These receptors have no known antigen. The sequenced material came from blood. These receptors all stem from a girl aged 10-17 years with multiple sclerosis.

This rearrangement joins TRBV7-9 to TRBJ1-5; a weak D match, TRBD1 (5 bases). Trimming pared 1 base from V and 5 bases from J, leaving 21 bases between. The CDR3 runs to 18 residues. CDR1 is SEHNR and CDR2 is FQNEAQ in the germline V gene (reference sequence). The CDR3 loop reads CASSLVVSRGGGDQPQHF. The CDR3 DNA reads TGTGCCAGCAGCTTAGTAGTCAGCCGAGGTGGGGGGGATCAGCCCCAGCATTTT.

This clonotype was counted many times. The chain recombines TRBV29-1 with TRBJ2-3; the match to TRBD2 covers 10 bases. Germline V gene lookup returns CDR1 SQVTM and CDR2 ANQGSEA. After removal of 4 bases from V and 5 bases from J, the junction contained 9 bases not matched to a gene. The CDR3 sequence is 15 residues long. The CDR3 is CSVVGLAGAEDTQYF. Written as DNA, the CDR3 is TGCAGCGTTGTGGGCCTAGCGGGAGCGGAAGATACGCAGTATTTT.

This clonotype showed up many times. This rearrangement joins TRBV28 to TRBJ1-1; perhaps TRBD1 as D (6 bases). Germline CDR1 reads MDHEN; CDR2 reads SYDVKM. The CDR3 totals 15 residues. The V and J ends lost 2 bases and 4 bases respectively, with 14 bases between them. As DNA, the CDR3 is TGTGCCAGCAGTTTACTACAGGGCGCGAGCACTGAAGCTTTCTTT. Its translation: CASSLLQGASTEAFF.

This rearrangement joins TRBV7-9 to TRBJ2-2; D unclear. Germline V lookup: CDR1 SEHNR, CDR2 FQNEAQ (reference sequence). The CDR3 covers 13 residues. Between the trimmed V and J ends, which lost 1 base and 7 bases, there was a span of 7 bases. CDR3 sequence (DNA): TGTGCCAGCAGCTTAGTGGGGATCGGGGAGCTGTTTTTT. Translated, it gives CASSLVGIGELFF.

J is TRBJ2-1 and V is TRBV28; D gene unclear. Per germline, CDR1 MDHEN and CDR2 SYDVKM. Trimming cost V 3 bases and J 10 bases, with 13 bases left between them. The CDR3 runs to 13 residues. CDR3 nucleotides: TGTGCCAGCAGTTTTTCTTCGGCGCTAGAGCAGTTCTTC. Protein product: CASSFSSALEQFF.

In its sample, this clonotype was seen many times. CDR3 bases: TGTGCCAGCAGTCCTAGCGGAGGTGTAGTCACTGGGGCCAACGTCCTGACTTTC. Residues: CASSPSGGVVTGANVLTF. The gene calls are TRBV12-3 or TRBV12-4 and TRBJ2-6, with 7 bases aligning to TRBD2. The V segment lost 5 bases and the J segment 2 bases; nucleotides outside the gene matches: 12. CDR3 length equals 18 residues.

Details on this clonotype: A read error may explain this, as a much larger clone is one base away. This chain uses TRBV7-9 with TRBJ1-2; 8 bases fit TRBD1. The CDR3 covers 13 residues. The V segment lost 4 bases and the J segment 10 bases; nucleotides outside the gene matches: 8. The germline V gene encodes CDR1 SEHNR and CDR2 FQNEAQ (reference sequence). The CDR3 sequence is CASSSDREGDYTF. DNA of the CDR3: TGTGCCAGCAGCTCGGACAGGGAAGGTGACTACACCTTC.

V is TRBV20-1 and J is TRBJ2-7, with D tentatively TRBD2 (5 bases). Germline V gene sequence: CDR1 DFQATT, CDR2 SNEGSKA (reference sequence). The CDR3 consists of 13 residues. Trimming left V 6 bases short and J 6 bases short, with 18 bases between. CDR3: CSAQPSLASEQYF. The CDR3, as DNA: TGCAGTGCCCAACCCTCCTTAGCGTCCGAGCAGTACTTC.

The table lists this clonotype with a few counts. The chain is built from TRBV12-3 or TRBV12-4 and TRBJ1-1; unclear D gene. This CDR3 has 12 amino acids. V was pared by 1 base and J by 4 bases, with 4 bases between. The CDR3 loop is CASSLGSTEAFF. CDR3 in DNA: TGTGCCAGCAGTTTAGGCTCCACTGAAGCTTTCTTT.

This clonotype was seen a handful of times. The J gene is TRBJ1-5, the V gene TRBV10-1; D is unclear. The germline V and J ends were trimmed by 5 bases and 1 base, with 6 bases remaining between them. Germline V gene sequence: CDR1 WNHNN, CDR2 SYGVQD (reference sequence). The CDR3 contains 13 residues. The CDR3 DNA reads TGCGCCAGCAGTTCGGGGAGCAATCAGCCCCAGCATTTT. It translates to CASSSGSNQPQHF.

This clonotype was seen only a few times. The rearrangement links TRBV30 to TRBJ2-4, with D possibly TRBD2 on 6 matching bases. Looked up from germline, CDR1 is GTSNPN and CDR2 is SVGIG (reference sequence). CDR3 length equals 16 residues. V was shortened by 3 bases and J by 6 bases, with 21 bases between the two germline ends. The CDR3 sequence: CAWSSFGRGGTNIQYF. In DNA form, the CDR3 reads TGTGCCTGGAGCAGTTTCGGGCGAGGCGGGACAAACATTCAGTACTTC.

This clonotype has a handful of counts. The chain links TRBV30 to TRBJ2-1; the D gene is possibly TRBD2 (5 bases). V was pared by 8 bases and J by 3 bases, with 14 bases between. CDR1 and CDR2 (germline): GTSNPN, SVGIG (reference sequence). The CDR3 extends over 13 amino acids. The CDR3 DNA reads TGTGCCCTATGTCTAGCAGACTACAATGAGCAGTTCTTC. It specifies CALCLADYNEQFF.

The chain couples TRBV29-1 to TRBJ2-5; no clear D. CDR1 SQVTM and CDR2 ANQGSEA come from the germline V gene. The CDR3 sequence is 10 residues long. V was shortened by 5 bases and J by 4 bases, with 5 bases between the two germline ends. The CDR3 is CSVLRETQYF. The CDR3 nucleotides are TGCAGCGTTCTAAGAGAGACCCAGTACTTC.

The V gene is TRBV7-2, the J gene TRBJ2-1, with 8 bases aligning to TRBD2. TRBJ2-7 matches the DNA end more closely, so the J call is doubtful. CDR1 is SGHTA, CDR2 FQGNSA, per germline. The CDR3 sequence is 16 residues long. Here the CDR3 DNA reads TGTGCCAGCAGCCGACTAAGCGGGAGCTCCTACAATGAGCAGTACTTC. Translating it yields CASSRLSGSSYNEQYF.

This clonotype was found many times. This rearrangement joins TRBV12-3 or TRBV12-4 to TRBJ2-1, with 9 bases aligning to TRBD2. The trim removed 5 bases at V and 4 bases at J, leaving 3 bases unmatched. The length of the CDR3 is 14 residues. The CDR3 DNA is TGTGCCAGCAGTCCGGGACTAGCTTACAATGAGCAGTTCTTC. Protein: CASSPGLAYNEQFF.

In regard to this clonotype: A much larger clone differs by one base, so this may be a read error. The gene calls are TRBV7-9 and TRBJ2-3, with TRBD1 as a possible D gene (5 bases). CDR3 length equals 14 residues. Germline assignment: CDR1 SEHNR and CDR2 FQNEAQ (reference sequence). V shed 5 bases and J shed 4 bases, with 13 bases lying between them. CDR3 loop: CASSPHQGPDTQYF. CDR3 nucleotides: TGTGCCAGCAGCCCGCACCAGGGTCCAGATACGCAGTATTTT.

A remark on this clonotype: This may come from a read error, since a much larger clone is one base off. The CDR3 nucleotides read TGTGCCACCAGTACTTCCCACAGGGGGGGGAATGAGCAGTTCTTC. It yields the protein CATSTSHRGGNEQFF. The chain employs TRBV15 and TRBJ2-1, with TRBD1 as a possible D gene (8 bases). Trimming stripped 6 bases from V and 7 bases from J, with 19 bases between. Germline V gives CDR1 LNHNV, CDR2 YYDKDF (reference sequence). The CDR3 is 15 residues long.

This clonotype showed up many times. The chain carries TRBV12-3 or TRBV12-4 and TRBJ1-1; the match to TRBD1 covers 8 bases. V lost 3 bases and J lost 1; bases outside the gene matches: 1. This CDR3 comprises 14 residues. CDR3 in amino acids: CASSFTGGNTEAFF. CDR3 DNA sequence: TGTGCCAGCAGTTTCACAGGGGGGAACACTGAAGCTTTCTTT.

The chain couples TRBV7-2 to TRBJ2-7; D not resolved. The V end was cut by 4 bases, the J end by 3 bases, with 16 bases between. The CDR3 spans 15 residues. In germline, CDR1 is SGHTA, CDR2 FQGNSA. CDR3 amino acids: CASSSRDPGRYEQYF. The CDR3 nucleotides are TGTGCCAGCAGCTCTCGTGATCCCGGACGCTACGAGCAGTACTTC.

Concerning this clonotype itself: A read error may explain this, as a much larger clone is one base away. The rearrangement links TRBV10-3 to TRBJ2-5, with 8 bases identical to TRBD1. The CDR3 is 16 residues long. CDR1 ENHRY and CDR2 SYGVKD come from the germline V gene. The CDR3 DNA reads TGTGCCGTCAGTGAGGGACAGGCGATGTACCAAGAGACCCAGTACTTC. This gives the protein CAVSEGQAMYQETQYF.